This TCR beta chain emerged from a study of CD8+CD57+ T cells in acquired aplastic anemia. Study-wide context: Recorded DNA amounts for sorted CD4+ and CD8+ cells had an average of around 3.4 ug. Study results and caveats: The same twenty-nine CD8+ CDR3 sequences occurred in patients and in controls.

The sequenced patients had an expansion of CD8+CD57+ cells seen by flow cytometry. Patients had not yet gotten any therapy when their blood was taken for sampling. The CDR3 runs 16 residues. Looked up from germline, CDR1 is LNHDA and CDR2 is SQIVND (reference sequence). Trimming removed 3 bases from V and 2 bases from J, with 13 bases in between. Genomic DNA was employed as the template in profiling TCR beta VDJ and CDR3. One entry per CDR3 protein, called by TCRdb with MiXCR from the reads. The repertoire has 200,000 or so distinct CDR3 sequences, around 50% of them found once; the top ten carry nearly 20%. Remarks on this clonotype: The antigen remains undetermined.

The sample taken for sequencing was sorted CD4+, CD8+, or CD8+CD57+ T cells (not recorded which) from PBMCs. This clonotype originated in a human donor with aplastic anemia. The gene calls are TRBV19 and TRBJ2-2; weak D call: TRBD1 (6 bases). The CDR3 coding sequence is TGTGCCAGTAGTATGTCGTCAGGGGAAAACACCGGGGAGCTGTTTTTT. This translates into CASSMSSGENTGELFF.